A single sample gave rise to the 12 T cell receptor beta chains below, sequenced in a study of blood T cell repertoires in COVID-19 (TCRdb year 2020). The library was produced with the immunoSEQ multiplex PCR assay. Here the immuneACCESS table is served through TCRdb, limited to in-frame sequences with V and J called. Missing clones are a known gap in these copies; in checked studies unresolved V genes cover under half, and the rest lacks a known reason. The sample table records 300,000 to 450,000 clones; roughly 91% of these occur just once. 1.2% of the sample lies in the top ten. Sequenced: PBMCs or T cells enriched from blood (not recorded which). All receptors come from a woman younger than 30 who had recovered from COVID-19.

The rearrangement uses TRBV5-1 and TRBJ2-2; unclear D gene. The CDR3 has 15 residues. Germline V lookup: CDR1 SGHRS, CDR2 YFSETQ. Trimming left V 1 base short and J 0 bases short, with 7 bases between. The CDR3 DNA reads TGCGCCAGCAGCTTGTCAGGCACGAACACCGGGGAGCTGTTTTTT. Encoded protein: CASSLSGTNTGELFF.

There are a few counts of this clone. The chain has TRBV7-2 and TRBJ1-1, with 9 bases aligning to TRBD1. The CDR3 runs 14 residues. CDR1 SGHTA and CDR2 FQGNSA come from the germline V gene. V lost 8 bases and J lost 7; bases outside the gene matches: 11. The CDR3 reads CASVAGTGFLEAFF. DNA of the CDR3: TGTGCCAGCGTCGCCGGGACAGGGTTTCTTGAAGCTTTCTTT.

V usage is TRBV30 and J usage is TRBJ2-5, with a weak D call TRBD2 (5 bases). Germline assignment: CDR1 GTSNPN and CDR2 SVGIG (reference sequence). The V gene lost 0 bases and the J gene lost 7 bases, with 9 bases spanning the gap. The CDR3 extends over 12 amino acids. The CDR3, as DNA: TGTGCCTGGAGTGTCACGGCGGGGACCCAGTACTTC. Residues: CAWSVTAGTQYF.

This chain joins TRBV28 and TRBJ1-3, with D perhaps TRBD1 (5 bases). V was cut by 5 bases and J by 2 bases, with 10 bases left in between. The CDR3 extends over 14 amino acids. Germline CDR1 and CDR2: MDHEN and SYDVKM. The DNA of the CDR3 is TGTGCCAGCAGTAGCGGGGCGCCTGGAAACACCATATATTTT. It yields the protein CASSSGAPGNTIYF. The full variable domain, its missing parts supplied by reference TRBV28 and TRBJ1-3, is DVKVTQSSRYLVKRTGEKVFLECVQDMDHENMFWYRQDPGLGLRLIYFSYDVKMKEKGDIPEGYSVSREKKERFSLILESASTNQTSMYLCASSSGAPGNTIYFGEGSWLTVV.

The rearrangement joins TRBV25-1 to TRBJ2-5, with 9 bases aligning to TRBD1. The J segment lost 10 bases and the V segment lost 1 base, leaving 16 bases of the junction unmatched. CDR1 and CDR2 from the germline V gene are MGHDK and SYGVNS. CDR3 length equals 17 residues. CDR3 bases: TGTGCCAGCAGTGAATCCCTGACAGGGGGGCTTTATGAGGACCAGTACTTC. Its translation is CASSESLTGGLYEDQYF.

The V call is TRBV11-2, the J call TRBJ1-1; TRBD1 aligns across 7 bases. The CDR3 runs to 13 residues. The J segment lost 5 bases and the V segment lost 5 bases, leaving 5 bases of the junction unmatched. Germline V gene sequence: CDR1 SGHAT, CDR2 FQNNGV. Written as DNA, the CDR3 is TGTGCCAGCAGCCTGACAGGGAAAACTGAAGCTTTCTTT. Residues: CASSLTGKTEAFF.

The chain has TRBV5-1 and TRBJ2-1; tentatively, D is TRBD1 (6 bases). Looked up from germline, CDR1 is SGHRS and CDR2 is YFSETQ. CDR3 length equals 16 residues. The V and J ends lost 4 bases and 2 bases respectively, with 16 bases between them. CDR3: CASSSPTGMPYNEQFF. The DNA of the CDR3 is TGCGCCAGCAGCAGTCCAACAGGGATGCCCTACAATGAGCAGTTCTTC.

The V gene is TRBV30, the J gene TRBJ2-5; D gene unclear. The CDR3 length is 15 residues. The V gene lost 2 bases and the J gene lost 0 bases, with 13 bases spanning the gap. Germline V gene data show CDR1 as GTSNPN and CDR2 as SVGIG (reference sequence). CDR3 sequence (DNA): TGTGCCTGGAGTTTGAGCGCAAAGTACCAAGAGACCCAGTACTTC. Translation: CAWSLSAKYQETQYF.

The chain combines TRBV9 with TRBJ2-5; perhaps TRBD2 as D (6 bases). The CDR3 length is 15 residues. With 0 bases removed from V and 4 bases from J, the gap between germline ends came to 13 bases. Germline-derived CDR1 and CDR2 are SGDLS and YYNGEE. This CDR3 is CASSVVGLMGETQYF. Written as DNA, the CDR3 is TGTGCCAGCAGCGTAGTAGGACTAATGGGAGAGACCCAGTACTTC.

The genes are TRBV6-5 and TRBJ1-1; D call uncertain. The CDR3 is 13 residues long. Germline-derived CDR1 and CDR2 are MNHEY and SVGAGI. V lost 4 bases, J lost 5 bases, and 11 bases lay in between. CDR3 amino acids: CASSSTGSTEAFF. The CDR3 nucleotides read TGTGCCAGCAGTTCCACGGGTTCGACTGAAGCTTTCTTT.

This chain links TRBV12-3 or TRBV12-4 with TRBJ1-2, with 7 bases that match TRBD1. This CDR3 region has 13 residues. V lost 2 bases and J lost 7; bases outside the gene matches: 4. CDR3 sequence (DNA): TGTGCCAGCAGTTTAAACAGGGGATGTGGCTACACCTTC. Protein product: CASSLNRGCGYTF.

The V call is TRBV30, the J call TRBJ1-5; TRBD1 matches at 9 bases. This CDR3 comprises 16 residues. Germline trimming cut 0 bases from V and 7 bases from J; bases unmatched to any gene: 10. CDR1 is GTSNPN and CDR2 is SVGIG in the germline V gene (reference sequence). CDR3 coding DNA: TGTGCCTGGAGTGTTGATCGGACAGGGGTAAGGCAGCCCCAGCATTTT. Protein: CAWSVDRTGVRQPQHF.